The source of this TCR beta chain is a study of T cell responses to AZD1222 COVID-19 vaccine (dated by TCRdb to the early 2020s). Regarding the complete study: AZD1222 recipients whose second dose came at about 4 weeks and those whose second dose came at about 12 weeks were combined into one group, since spike-specific TCR depth and breadth did not differ between the two schedules. TCR sequencing was performed for 230 to 250 trial participants, of whom about 200 were given two doses of AZD1222 and 26 were given two doses of MenACWY control vaccine. Enrollment into the trials was organized by age into subgroups of 18-55, 56-69 and 70-plus years, and those subgroups contained about 160, 30 and 59 TCR-sequenced participants, respectively. What the research found in general, with its limitations: Nearly half of unique spike-specific TCRs reportedly recognized epitopes outside regions mutated in the B.1.351 and B.1.1.7 variants. CD4 TCRs associated with the vaccine covered the entire spike protein, and the dominant responses were in regions 160-218 and 743-854. Only six AZD1222 recipients were SARS-CoV-2 seropositive at baseline, limiting conclusions about previously exposed vaccinees. Participants were mostly white British, with more females than males. The authors suggested clonal diversity may have been underestimated. No day 14 peak-response samples were available, so repertoires were characterized only after the peak T cell response. A significant rise in spike-specific TCR breadth and depth was observed after two AZD1222 doses relative to day 0 and relative to MenACWY recipients. The 56-69-year group was small, and its depth increase did not reach significance, likely because of low power.

This clone was found a few times. It lacks a known antigen. No much larger clonotype is one base removed from it; base qualities were not supplied. CDR3 length: 16 amino acids, cysteine to phenylalanine. Only the CDR3 portion is preserved as DNA: 48 bases, with reading frame beginning at the first base. The junction shows trimming of 3 bases on V and 0 bases on J, plus 13 bases between the germline ends. As encoded in the germline V gene, CDR1 is SGDLS while CDR2 is YYNGEE. The CDR3 regions of human TCRbeta chains were subjected to immunosequencing. From the authors' description of their analysis: TCRs in the repertoires were compared against a reference library of SARS-CoV-2-specific TCRs that had been generated with the MIRA antigen-specificity platform. Breadth meant the fraction of unique TCRs that were SARS-CoV-2-associated, whereas depth meant the fraction of total T cells that were SARS-CoV-2-associated. Each spike-specific TCR was assigned to its reactive spike region and to a CD4 or CD8 class using the MIRA data. Log10-transformed breadth and depth values were compared by one-way ANOVA with Sidak's multiple comparisons tests. TCRdb's version of the immuneACCESS table is confined to in-frame rearrangements and falls short of the full clone set. An unresolved V gene accounts for under half of the shortfall where checked; the remainder is of unknown origin. Clonal size and the V and J genes are those of that table, whereas D and trimming came from the DNA. The table for this sample lists roughly 60,000 clones; 70% to 90% of them were counted only once. The top ten hold 4.5% to 5.5% of the sample.

The sample's time point, from its label and the paper: baseline before first vaccination. Samples from vaccinated people were obtained from the UK trials COV001 and COV002, which included a single-blind randomized controlled phase 2/3 trial of AZD1222 (ChAdOx1 nCoV-19) in healthy adults. For TCRbeta chain sequencing, PBMC samples from trial participants were taken at day 0 and at day 28 after the second dose. The chain is assembled from TRBV9 and TRBJ1-3; 5 matching bases give a weak D call of TRBD1. Sequenced here: peripheral blood, sampled on day 0 of AZD1222 vaccination. The receptor was derived from an adult in good health. The DNA reads TGTGCCAGCAGCGACGGGACGGCTCTCTCTGGAAACACCATATATTTT. This encodes CASSDGTALSGNTIYF.